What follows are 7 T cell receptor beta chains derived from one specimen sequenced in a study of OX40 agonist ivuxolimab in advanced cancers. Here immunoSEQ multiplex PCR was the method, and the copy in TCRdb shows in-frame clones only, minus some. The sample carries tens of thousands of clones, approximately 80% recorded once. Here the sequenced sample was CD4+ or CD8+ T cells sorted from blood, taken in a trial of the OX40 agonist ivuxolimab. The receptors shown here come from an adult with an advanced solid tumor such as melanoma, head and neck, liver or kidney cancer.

DNA for the CDR3: TGTGCCAGCAGTTTATTCTCTGGGGGTGGACAGCCCCAGCATTTT. It codes for CASSLFSGGGQPQHF. The chain employs TRBV28 and TRBJ1-5; D may be TRBD1 (5 bases). Germline CDR1 and CDR2: MDHEN and SYDVKM. This CDR3 is built from 15 residues. The germline V and J ends were trimmed by 1 base and 7 bases, with 14 bases remaining between them.

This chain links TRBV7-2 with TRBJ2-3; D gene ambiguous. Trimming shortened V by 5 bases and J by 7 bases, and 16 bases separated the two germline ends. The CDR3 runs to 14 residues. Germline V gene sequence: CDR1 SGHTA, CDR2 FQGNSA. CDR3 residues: CASSQALSFNTQYF. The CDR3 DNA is TGTGCCAGCAGCCAAGCATTATCCTTTAATACGCAGTATTTT. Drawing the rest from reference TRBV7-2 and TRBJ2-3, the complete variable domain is GAGVSQSPSNKVTEKGKDVELRCDPISGHTALYWYRQSLGQGLEFLIYFQGNSAPDKSGLPSDRFSAERTGGSVSTLTIQRTQQEDSAVYLCASSQALSFNTQYFGPGTRLTVL.

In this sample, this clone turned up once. Written as DNA, the CDR3 is TGTGCCAGCAGACCCGACGAGCACACCGGGGAGCTGTTTTTT. It yields the protein CASRPDEHTGELFF. The chain uses TRBV2 and TRBJ2-2; D is unclear. CDR3 length equals 14 residues. The V end lost 6 bases, the J end lost 3 bases, and 11 bases lay between the germline ends. From germline, CDR1 is SNHLY and CDR2 FYNNEI.

The CDR3: CASTQTQNEQFF. CDR3 sequence (DNA): TGTGCCAGCACCCAGACCCAGAATGAGCAGTTCTTC. V and J are TRBV18 and TRBJ2-1; unclear D gene. The CDR3 is 12 amino acids. The germline V and J ends were trimmed by 8 bases and 7 bases, with 12 bases remaining between them. The germline V gene has CDR1 KGHSH and CDR2 LQKENI.

As DNA, the CDR3 is TGTGCCAGCTCACCGACGAACAGGGGGAACTATGGCTACACCTTC. Protein: CASSPTNRGNYGYTF. V gene TRBV18 combines with J gene TRBJ1-2; 8 nucleotides agree with TRBD1. CDR1 is KGHSH and CDR2 is LQKENI in the germline V gene. This CDR3 region has 15 residues. V lost 3 bases to trimming and J lost 2 bases; unmatched junction nucleotides: 5.

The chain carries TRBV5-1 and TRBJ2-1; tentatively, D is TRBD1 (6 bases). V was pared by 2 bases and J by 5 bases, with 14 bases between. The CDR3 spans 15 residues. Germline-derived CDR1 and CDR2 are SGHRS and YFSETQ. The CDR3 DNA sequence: TGCGCCAGCAGCTTAAACTGGGGGCCGGACAATGAGCAGTTCTTC. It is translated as CASSLNWGPDNEQFF.

CDR3 residues: CASSPDRGDGYTF. The CDR3 DNA follows: TGTGCCAGTAGTCCCGACAGGGGGGATGGCTACACCTTC. This chain connects TRBV19 to TRBJ1-2, with 9 bases lining up with TRBD1. The CDR3 runs to 13 residues. Germline-derived CDR1 and CDR2 are LNHDA and SQIVND (reference sequence). With V trimmed by 5 bases and J by 6 bases, 4 bases remained unmatched.